What follows are 15 T cell receptor beta chains derived from one specimen sequenced in a study of cytomegalovirus exposure and HLA in healthy donors. 60 Vbeta and 13 Jbeta primers were used in PCR. The method was immunoSEQ multiplex PCR; TCRdb's version includes in-frame clones alone and lacks a portion of them. The table has around 130,000 clones, approximately 75% seen once. The sample consisted of PBMCs. These receptors were taken from a man aged 35 to 55 in good health and CMV-seronegative.

This chain links TRBV5-1 with TRBJ1-5, with D possibly being TRBD1 (5 bases). There are 14 residues in the CDR3. Germline CDR1 and CDR2: SGHRS and YFSETQ. Trimming removed 2 bases from V and 2 bases from J, with 8 bases in between. The CDR3 nucleotides read TGCGCCAGCAGCTTAACAGGACGCAATCAGCCCCAGCATTTT. Translated: CASSLTGRNQPQHF.

The chain carries TRBV7-3 and TRBJ2-1; no firm D call. Germline CDR1 reads SGHTA; CDR2 reads FQGTGA. This CDR3 spans 15 amino acids. The germline V and J ends were trimmed by 2 bases and 3 bases, with 11 bases remaining between them. The CDR3 sequence: CASSLFTSGYNEQFF. The CDR3 DNA sequence: TGTGCCAGCAGCTTATTCACATCGGGCTACAATGAGCAGTTCTTC.

This clone was seen once. CDR3: CASNSQGASETQYF. Written as DNA, the CDR3 is TGTGCCAGCAACTCACAGGGGGCGTCAGAGACCCAGTACTTC. The chain uses TRBV7-8 and TRBJ2-5; 9 nucleotides line up with TRBD1. The V gene's germline CDR1 is SGHVS and CDR2 FQNEAQ. V was clipped by 7 bases and J by 4 bases; unmatched bases: 7. The CDR3 is made up of 14 amino acids.

The V gene is TRBV19, the J gene TRBJ1-2; TRBD1 aligns across 7 bases. Germline V gene sequence: CDR1 LNHDA, CDR2 SQIVND (reference sequence). V was clipped by 9 bases and J by 4 bases; unmatched bases: 11. The CDR3 loop spans 14 amino acids. CDR3 sequence (DNA): TGTGCCAGCCGGGACAGCACTTCCCTCTATGGCTACACCTTC. As protein: CASRDSTSLYGYTF.

This sequence joins TRBV5-4 and TRBJ2-5; 7 positions agree with TRBD1. After removal of 4 bases from V and 1 base from J, the junction contained 7 bases not matched to a gene. Germline loops: CDR1 SGHNT, CDR2 YYREEE (reference sequence). The CDR3 totals 15 residues. In nucleotides, the CDR3 is TGTGCCAGCAGCGCGCCGACAGGGACCCAAGAGACCCAGTACTTC. Translated: CASSAPTGTQETQYF.

The count of this clone is one. This chain connects TRBV6-5 to TRBJ1-6, with a tentative D call TRBD1 (6 bases). V lost 2 bases to trimming and J lost 9 bases, with 17 bases between them. Germline CDR1 is MNHEY and CDR2 is SVGAGI. The length of the CDR3 is 16 residues. The CDR3 bases are TGTGCCAGCAGTTACCGGCTTCAGGGGCTTCGTTCACCCCTCCACTTT. Translated: CASSYRLQGLRSPLHF.

The rearrangement links TRBV11-2 to TRBJ2-7, with TRBD2 matching over 8 bases. Per the germline V gene, CDR1 is SGHAT and CDR2 is FQNNGV. The CDR3 extends over 15 amino acids. Trimming at V came to 5 bases and at J to 4 bases, leaving 10 bases not matched to a gene. The CDR3 region has the DNA TGTGCCAGCAGCCCGCCGGGAGGGCTAGCATACGAGCAGTACTTC. This translates into CASSPPGGLAYEQYF.

The chain carries TRBV5-1 and TRBJ1-4; 9 bases line up with TRBD1. The V gene's germline CDR1 is SGHRS and CDR2 YFSETQ. The CDR3 loop spans 15 amino acids. The trim removed 0 bases at V and 6 bases at J, leaving 3 bases unmatched. CDR3 sequence (DNA): TGCGCCAGCAGCTTGGCCGGGACAGGGCATGAAAAACTGTTTTTT. It codes for CASSLAGTGHEKLFF.

The DNA for the CDR3 is TGTGCCACCAGCAGAGCTCGTACAGGGACTGAAGCTTTCTTT. Translated: CATSRARTGTEAFF. The rearrangement joins TRBV15 to TRBJ1-1; TRBD1 might be the D (6 bases). The V gene lost 1 base and the J gene lost 5 bases, with 11 bases spanning the gap. Germline CDR1 LNHNV, CDR2 YYDKDF (reference sequence). The CDR3 consists of 14 residues. The entire variable domain, with the rest obtained from reference TRBV15 and TRBJ1-1, is as follows: DAMVIQNPRYQVTQFGKPVTLSCSQTLNHNVMYWYQQKSSQAPKLLFHYYDKDFNNEADTPDNFQSRRPNTSFCFLDIRSPGLGDTAMYLCATSRARTGTEAFFGQGTRLTVV.

This clone was detected a few times. The chain combines TRBV4-1 with TRBJ1-6; D remains ambiguous. This CDR3 has 15 amino acids. The ends were cut back, 0 bases at V and 7 bases at J, with 10 bases in the middle. CDR1 and CDR2 from the germline V gene are MGHRA and YSYEKL. The CDR3 reads CASSQDRAGNSPLHF. The CDR3 DNA reads as TGCGCCAGCAGCCAAGACCGGGCGGGGAATTCACCCCTCCACTTT.

DNA of the CDR3: TGTGCCAGTAGAAGTGACAGGCTGAACACTGAAGCTTTCTTT. Encoded protein: CASRSDRLNTEAFF. The chain is built from TRBV19 and TRBJ1-1, with D possibly matching TRBD1 (6 bases). The CDR3 has 14 residues. Germline V CDR1 and CDR2: LNHDA, SQIVND (reference sequence). V lost 6 bases and J 0 bases, leaving 11 bases between the germline ends.

The genes are TRBV15 and TRBJ2-1; D remains ambiguous. Germline-derived CDR1 and CDR2 are LNHNV and YYDKDF (reference sequence). The CDR3 spans 13 residues. V lost 0 bases and J 6 bases, leaving 6 bases between the germline ends. The CDR3 bases are TGTGCCACCAGCAGAGATCCAGGCAATGAGCAGTTCTTC. This gives the protein CATSRDPGNEQFF.

The chain combines TRBV19 with TRBJ2-2, with 8 positions matching TRBD2. Per the germline V gene, CDR1 is LNHDA and CDR2 is SQIVND (reference sequence). This CDR3 is built from 17 residues. V lost 5 bases and J lost 4; bases outside the gene matches: 12. CDR3 coding DNA: TGTGCCAGTAGTGGGTCCTATAGCGGGACTTTCACCGGGGAGCTGTTTTTT. Translation gives CASSGSYSGTFTGELFF.

This clone appeared once. The rearrangement uses TRBV7-8 and TRBJ2-3, with 9 bases identical to TRBD2. J gave up 1 base and V 0 bases, and 14 bases lay outside the gene matches. In germline, CDR1 is SGHVS, CDR2 FQNEAQ. The CDR3 length is 20 residues. In DNA form, the CDR3 reads TGTGCCAGCAGCTTAGCGCGTCTCTTTGGGACTAGCACTGGCACAGATACGCAGTATTTT. Protein sequence: CASSLARLFGTSTGTDTQYF.

The J gene is TRBJ1-2, the V gene TRBV5-6; D is perhaps TRBD1 (6 bases). The CDR3 covers 15 residues. V was shortened by 4 bases and J by 4 bases, with 17 bases between the two germline ends. CDR1 and CDR2 from the germline V gene are SGHDT and YYEEEE. The CDR3 protein is CASSGTGTPSYGYTF. CDR3 DNA sequence: TGTGCCAGCAGCGGGACCGGGACACCTTCCTATGGCTACACCTTC.